The clone carrying this TCR beta chain was detected once. Its antigen is not known. Clones were sequenced by immunoSEQ multiplex PCR, and TCRdb holds only the in-frame ones, with some missing. The sample consists of over 150,000 clones, about 85% of them appearing once. This specimen comes from a study of T cell responses to AZD1222 COVID-19 vaccine. Study-level findings and limits: Researchers took repertoire samples only after the peak T cell response had come.

The material was peripheral blood, obtained on day 0 of AZD1222 vaccination. The sequence derives from an adult in good health.

CDR3 sequence reads: CASSPDRGDEKLFF. CDR3 coding DNA: TGTGCCAGCAGCCCGGACAGGGGTGACGAAAAACTGTTTTTT. This chain links TRBV5-4 with TRBJ1-4; 9 positions match TRBD1. Losses at the gene ends were 4 bases for V and 8 bases for J; bases not matched to a gene: 6. CDR1 is SGHNT and CDR2 is YYREEE in the germline V gene (reference sequence). This CDR3 comprises 14 residues.